This entry lists 17 T cell receptor beta chains sequenced from one sample in a study of T cells in Graves' hyperthyroidism and ophthalmopathy. RNA transcripts yielded amplified TCR beta CDR3 regions. HTBI primers drove first-round RT-PCR of the TCR CDR3. TCRdb re-derived calls from the multiplex PCR reads in MiXCR, one entry per CDR3 protein. The sample lists almost 350,000 distinct CDR3 sequences, 18% occurring once. The sequenced sample was blood. These receptors came from a middle-aged woman with Graves' ophthalmopathy.

This clonotype was observed at least ten times. This sequence joins TRBV6-2 or TRBV6-3 and TRBJ1-5; D is uncertain. The V and J ends lost 10 bases and 4 bases respectively, with 20 bases between them. The CDR3 runs to 15 residues. Per the germline V gene, CDR1 is MNHEY and CDR2 is SVGEGT. CDR3 in DNA: TGTGCCACCATCTCTATTCCCAGGTCTAATCAGCCCCAGCATTTT. Residues: CATISIPRSNQPQHF.

The table lists this clonotype with many counts. This chain uses TRBV27 with TRBJ1-1; D gene ambiguous. V was clipped by 0 bases and J by 6 bases, with 11 bases between them. Per germline, CDR1 MNHEY and CDR2 SMNVEV (reference sequence). The CDR3 runs to 14 residues. This CDR3 is CASSLSIDTAEAFF. CDR3 bases: TGTGCCAGCAGTTTATCGATAGACACTGCTGAAGCTTTCTTT.

This clonotype was seen many times. The chain couples TRBV20-1 to TRBJ2-7; TRBD1 is a possible D gene (6 bases). The length of the CDR3 is 14 residues. Per the germline V gene, CDR1 is DFQATT and CDR2 is SNEGSKA (reference sequence). Between the trimmed V and J ends, which lost 5 bases and 2 bases, there was a span of 16 bases. CDR3 sequence (DNA): TGCAGTGCTCGGACCCCCCAGGGGACCTACGAGCAGTACTTC. Translating it yields CSARTPQGTYEQYF.

This clonotype was seen many times. The chain couples TRBV5-4 to TRBJ1-1, with D possibly TRBD1 on 6 matching bases. The germline gives CDR1 SGHNT, CDR2 YYREEE (reference sequence). V was pared by 10 bases and J by 0 bases, with 16 bases between. The CDR3 consists of 14 residues. CDR3 amino acids: CAHQAGGMNTEAFF. CDR3 sequence (DNA): TGTGCCCACCAAGCGGGGGGCATGAACACTGAAGCTTTCTTT.

About this clonotype itself: Compared with germline, one end of the junction differs, possibly owing to a read error. This chain uses TRBV7-9 with TRBJ1-1, with 9 bases lining up with TRBD1. Germline V lookup: CDR1 SEHNR, CDR2 FQNEAQ (reference sequence). This CDR3 is 14 amino acids long. CDR3 protein: CARSLQGADTEAFF. The CDR3, as DNA: TGTGCCCGCAGCTTACAGGGGGCGGACACTGAAGCTTTCTTT.

As concerns this clonotype: Given a much more abundant clone one base away, this may be a read error. This sequence joins TRBV12-3 or TRBV12-4 and TRBJ1-5; TRBD1 agrees at 10 bases. CDR3 length: 14 residues. In nucleotides, the CDR3 is TGTGCCAGCAGGCCGGGACAGGGGCGTCAGCCCCAGCGTTTT. Translating it yields CASRPGQGRQPQRF.

This clonotype appeared many times. The chain combines TRBV12-3 or TRBV12-4 with TRBJ1-2; D perhaps matches TRBD1 (5 bases). Trimming left V 4 bases short and J 3 bases short, with 15 bases between. This CDR3 is built from 15 residues. The DNA for the CDR3 is TGTGCCAGCAGTTACGCCCCTCAGGGTGACTATGGCTACACCTTC. It translates to CASSYAPQGDYGYTF.

This clonotype was seen at least ten times. V usage is TRBV20-1 and J usage is TRBJ1-2; D is possibly TRBD1 (6 bases). The CDR3 runs to 13 residues. CDR1 is DFQATT, CDR2 SNEGSKA, per germline (reference sequence). V lost 6 bases to trimming and J lost 1 base, with 12 bases between them. The CDR3 sequence: CSAETGLNYGYTF. The CDR3 bases are TGCAGTGCAGAGACAGGACTTAACTATGGCTACACCTTC.

The chain recombines TRBV27 with TRBJ2-2, with TRBD2 matching over 7 bases. Germline-derived CDR1 and CDR2 are MNHEY and SMNVEV (reference sequence). The CDR3 has 16 residues. V shed 3 bases, J shed 0 bases, and the junction held 4 bases outside the gene matches. The CDR3 spells CASSFRAGANTGELFF. CDR3 DNA: TGTGCCAGCAGTTTCAGGGCGGGAGCGAACACCGGGGAGCTGTTTTTT.

This clonotype was seen once. The chain is built from TRBV20-1 and TRBJ2-5; the D is unclear. The CDR3 spans 13 residues. Germline CDR1 DFQATT, CDR2 SNEGSKA (reference sequence). Trimming removed 4 bases from V and 4 bases from J, with 13 bases in between. As DNA, the CDR3 is TGCAGTGCTATGGTGTCGGCTATAGAGACCCAGTACTTC. It translates to CSAMVSAIETQYF.

This clonotype has only a few counts. The CDR3 DNA reads TGTGCCAGCAGGTGGAATTATAACACTGAAGCTTTCTTT. Its protein product is CASRWNYNTEAFF. The V call is TRBV6-1, the J call TRBJ1-1; the D is unclear. There are 13 residues in the CDR3. V lost 6 bases and J lost 2, with 10 bases in between. The V gene's germline CDR1 is MNHNS and CDR2 SASEGT.

CDR3 sequence (DNA): TGCGCCAGCAGCCGGAAAGGCCGCTATGGCTACACCTTC. Protein product: CASSRKGRYGYTF. The rearrangement joins TRBV4-1 to TRBJ1-2; D gene unclear. The CDR3 sequence is 13 residues long. Germline-derived CDR1 and CDR2 are MGHRA and YSYEKL. V shed 4 bases and J shed 4 bases, with 10 bases lying between them.

This clonotype was recorded at least ten times. This chain connects TRBV6-1 to TRBJ1-2; TRBD1 matches at 8 bases. Trimming at V came to 6 bases and at J to 0 bases, leaving 3 bases not matched to a gene. There are 14 residues in the CDR3. Germline V gives CDR1 MNHNS, CDR2 SASEGT. This chain's CDR3 is CASRTGETNYGYTF. The CDR3, as DNA: TGTGCCAGCAGGACAGGGGAGACTAACTATGGCTACACCTTC.

This clonotype was observed at least ten times. The V call is TRBV30, the J call TRBJ1-1; the match to TRBD1 covers 7 bases. The V and J ends lost 2 bases and 1 base, in that order; junction bases with no gene match: 7. The CDR3 extends over 15 amino acids. Germline CDR1 and CDR2: GTSNPN and SVGIG (reference sequence). In DNA form, the CDR3 reads TGTGCCTGGAGTCTATGGGGGACAGCGAACACTGAAGCTTTCTTT. Translation gives CAWSLWGTANTEAFF.

This clonotype has at least ten counts. The chain carries TRBV5-6 and TRBJ1-5; unclear D gene. CDR1 is SGHDT, CDR2 YYEEEE, per germline. V was trimmed by 3 bases and J by 3 bases, leaving 7 bases between them. The CDR3 contains 13 residues. CDR3 sequence reads: CASSWGLNQPQHF. DNA for the CDR3: TGTGCCAGCAGCTGGGGTCTCAATCAGCCCCAGCATTTT. The variable domain in full, with the rest retrieved from reference TRBV5-6 and TRBJ1-5, is DAGVTQSPTHLIKTRGQQVTLRCSPKSGHDTVSWYQQALGQGPQFIFQYYEEEERQRGNFPDRFSGHQFPNYSSELNVNALLLGDSALYLCASSWGLNQPQHFGDGTRLSIL.

This clonotype was recorded at least ten times. The chain carries TRBV6-4 and TRBJ2-2, with D tentatively TRBD2 (5 bases). The germline V gene encodes CDR1 MRHNA and CDR2 SNTAGT. CDR3 length equals 14 residues. V lost 6 bases and J lost 4, with 12 bases in between. The CDR3 nucleotides are TGTGCCAGCAGCATGAAAGGGAGCACCGGGGAGCTGTTTTTT. Encoded protein: CASSMKGSTGELFF.

The rearrangement joins TRBV11-2 to TRBJ1-5; the D gene is possibly TRBD1 (5 bases). Trimming took off 0 bases at V and 6 bases at J, with 12 bases between the two ends. Per the germline V gene, CDR1 is SGHAT and CDR2 is FQNNGV. This CDR3 contains 15 residues. This CDR3 reads CASSLEFGAGQPQHF. CDR3 sequence (DNA): TGTGCCAGCAGCTTAGAGTTCGGGGCTGGTCAGCCCCAGCATTTT.